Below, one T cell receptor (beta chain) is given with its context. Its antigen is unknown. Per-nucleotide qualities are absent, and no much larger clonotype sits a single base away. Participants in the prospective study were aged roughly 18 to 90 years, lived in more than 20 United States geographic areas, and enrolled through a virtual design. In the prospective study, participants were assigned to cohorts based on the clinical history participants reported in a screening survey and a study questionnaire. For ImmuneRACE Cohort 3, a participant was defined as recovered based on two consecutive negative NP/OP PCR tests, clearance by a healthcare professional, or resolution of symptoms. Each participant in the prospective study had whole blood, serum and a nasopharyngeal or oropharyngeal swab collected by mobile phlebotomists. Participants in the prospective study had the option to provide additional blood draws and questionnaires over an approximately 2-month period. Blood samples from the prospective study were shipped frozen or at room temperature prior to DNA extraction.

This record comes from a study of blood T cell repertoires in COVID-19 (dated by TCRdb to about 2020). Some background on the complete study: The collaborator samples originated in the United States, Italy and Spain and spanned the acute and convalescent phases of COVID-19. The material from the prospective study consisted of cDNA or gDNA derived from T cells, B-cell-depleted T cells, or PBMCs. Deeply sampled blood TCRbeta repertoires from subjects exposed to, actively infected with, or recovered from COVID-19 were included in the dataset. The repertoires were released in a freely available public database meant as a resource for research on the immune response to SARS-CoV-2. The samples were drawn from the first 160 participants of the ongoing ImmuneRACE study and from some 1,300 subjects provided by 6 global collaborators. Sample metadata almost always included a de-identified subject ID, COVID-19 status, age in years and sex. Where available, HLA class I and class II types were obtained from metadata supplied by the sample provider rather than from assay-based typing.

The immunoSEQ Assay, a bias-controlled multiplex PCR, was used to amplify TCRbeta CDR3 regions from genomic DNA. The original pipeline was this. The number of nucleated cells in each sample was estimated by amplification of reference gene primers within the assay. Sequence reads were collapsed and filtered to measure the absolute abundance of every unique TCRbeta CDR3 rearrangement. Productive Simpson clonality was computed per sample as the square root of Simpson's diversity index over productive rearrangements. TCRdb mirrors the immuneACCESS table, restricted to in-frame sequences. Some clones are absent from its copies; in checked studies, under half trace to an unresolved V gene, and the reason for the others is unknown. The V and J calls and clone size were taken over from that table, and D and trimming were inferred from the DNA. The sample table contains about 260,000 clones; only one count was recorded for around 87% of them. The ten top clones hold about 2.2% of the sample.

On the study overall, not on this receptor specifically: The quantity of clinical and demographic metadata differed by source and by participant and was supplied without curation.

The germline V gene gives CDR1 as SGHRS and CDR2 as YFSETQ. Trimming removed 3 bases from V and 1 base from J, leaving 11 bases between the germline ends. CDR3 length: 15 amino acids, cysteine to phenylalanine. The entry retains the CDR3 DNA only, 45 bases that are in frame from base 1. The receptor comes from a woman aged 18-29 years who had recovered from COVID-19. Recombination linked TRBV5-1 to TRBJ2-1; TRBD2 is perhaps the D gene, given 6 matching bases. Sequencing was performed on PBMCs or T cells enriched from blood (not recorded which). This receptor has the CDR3 CASSSKEGSYNEQFF. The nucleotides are TGCGCCAGCAGCTCAAAGGAGGGGTCCTACAATGAGCAGTTCTTC.